The clone carrying this T cell receptor (beta chain) was picked up many times. Its antigen is not identified. This record comes from a study of response to subunit inactivated influenza vaccine. TCRdb analysed the RT-PCR reads with MiXCR anew, one entry per CDR3 protein. The table records 530,000 or so distinct CDR3 sequences, roughly 15% of them present only once. The CDR3 covers 14 residues. Trimming stripped 6 bases from V and 4 bases from J, with 14 bases between. Germline CDR1 is SGHTA and CDR2 is FQGNSA. General observations from the study: After each seasonal influenza vaccination, few new T cells are recruited, the authors suggested.

The sample was PBMCs from blood, taken 11 to 12 days after vaccination. The chain combines TRBV7-2 with TRBJ2-3; no definite D call. This clonotype was sampled from a man between 50 and 59 years old who received an inactivated influenza vaccine. The CDR3 bases are TGTGCCAGCAGTTTAATAGCAGGAGCAGATACGCAGTATTTT. Translation: CASSLIAGADTQYF.